The 17 T cell receptor beta chains reported below all come from one sample, sequenced in a study of tumour-infiltrating T cells in Burkitt lymphoma. Profiling relied on immunoSEQ multiplex PCR, and the TCRdb table lists in-frame clones only, not all of them. This repertoire shows 2,000 to 3,000 clones, around 90% found once; its top ten account for around 20%. Source material: tumor tissue. These TCRs come from a human donor with diffuse large B-cell lymphoma.

The chain combines TRBV6-5 with TRBJ2-1; 7 bases match TRBD1. The CDR3 is made up of 14 amino acids. The J segment lost 2 bases and the V segment lost 7 bases, leaving 5 bases of the junction unmatched. Germline CDR1 and CDR2: MNHEY and SVGAGI. CDR3 protein: CASTGDSAYNEQFF. CDR3 in DNA: TGTGCCAGCACCGGGGACAGTGCCTACAATGAGCAGTTCTTC.

The CDR3 loop is CASSGETQYF. CDR3 bases: TGTGCCAGCTCGGGGGAGACCCAGTACTTC. V and J are TRBV18 and TRBJ2-5; D uncertain. Between the trimmed V and J ends, which lost 6 bases and 5 bases, there was a span of 4 bases. Germline V lookup: CDR1 KGHSH, CDR2 LQKENI. CDR3 size: 10 residues.

The chain recombines TRBV6-5 with TRBJ2-7; TRBD1 or TRBD2 may be the D gene (5 bases each). The CDR3 covers 12 residues. CDR1 is MNHEY, CDR2 SVGAGI, per germline. Trimming cost V 6 bases and J 3 bases, with 9 bases left between them. The CDR3: CASRGENYEQYF. The CDR3 DNA reads as TGTGCCAGCAGGGGGGAAAACTACGAGCAGTACTTC.

The chain carries TRBV7-9 and TRBJ1-4, with D uncertain. V was trimmed by 2 bases and J by 0 bases, leaving 7 bases between them. The CDR3 loop spans 15 amino acids. Germline CDR1 is SEHNR and CDR2 is FQNEAQ (reference sequence). The CDR3: CASSLPGSTNEKLFF. In DNA, the CDR3 is TGTGCCAGCAGCTTACCCGGGTCAACTAATGAAAAACTGTTTTTT.

The rearrangement joins TRBV4-1 to TRBJ2-7, with D perhaps TRBD2 (5 bases). V shed 0 bases and J shed 6 bases, with 9 bases lying between them. Germline V gene lookup returns CDR1 MGHRA and CDR2 YSYEKL. The CDR3 length is 13 residues. Written as DNA, the CDR3 is TGCGCCAGCAGCCAAGATCCGGGATTCGAGCAGTACTTC. Translating gives CASSQDPGFEQYF.

This clone has just one count. The V gene is TRBV11-2, the J gene TRBJ2-1; D tentatively reads TRBD1 or TRBD2 (5 bases each). Germline V gene data show CDR1 as SGHAT and CDR2 as FQNNGV. Deletions cut 8 bases from V and 3 bases from J, with 17 bases between. The CDR3 loop spans 15 amino acids. CDR3 protein: CASEKGSEGYNEQFF. For the CDR3, the DNA is TGTGCCAGCGAGAAGGGGTCAGAGGGCTACAATGAGCAGTTCTTC.

The gene calls are TRBV29-1 and TRBJ2-7, with 13 bases fitting TRBD2. The V segment lost 1 base and the J segment 4 bases; nucleotides outside the gene matches: 16. This CDR3 region has 19 residues. Germline-derived CDR1 and CDR2 are SQVTM and ANQGSEA. The CDR3 nucleotides are TGCAGCGTTGAAGTTTGGACTCCAAGGACTAGCGGGAGCGGGTACGAGCAGTACTTC. Translating gives CSVEVWTPRTSGSGYEQYF.

The rearrangement links TRBV2 to TRBJ2-3, with D perhaps given as TRBD1 or TRBD2 (5 bases each). Germline V gives CDR1 SNHLY, CDR2 FYNNEI. The CDR3 contains 13 residues. V gave up 1 base and J gave up 10 bases, with 12 bases separating them. The chain's CDR3 is CASSEVGRDAQYF. The CDR3 DNA is TGTGCCAGCAGTGAAGTCGGCCGGGACGCGCAGTATTTT.

The DNA of the CDR3 is TGTGCCAGCTCCCCCGGGACTAGCGACTACAATGAGCAGTTCTTC. This gives the protein CASSPGTSDYNEQFF. This chain joins TRBV18 and TRBJ2-1; 10 nucleotides align to TRBD2. V lost 6 bases, J lost 3 bases, and 5 bases stayed unmatched. This CDR3 comprises 15 residues. The germline V gene has CDR1 KGHSH and CDR2 LQKENI.

The chain carries TRBV18 and TRBJ2-2; D may be TRBD1 or TRBD2 (5 bases each). CDR1 KGHSH and CDR2 LQKENI come from the germline V gene. The CDR3 sequence is 14 residues long. Trimming removed 6 bases at V and 1 base at J, with 9 bases between. CDR3 in amino acids: CASSQGRNTGELFF. For the CDR3, the DNA is TGTGCCAGCTCGCAGGGACGGAACACCGGGGAGCTGTTTTTT.

This clone was recorded only once. The rearrangement joins TRBV5-6 to TRBJ2-5; the D call may be TRBD1 or TRBD2 (6 bases each). The J call is doubtful: the DNA matches TRBJ2-7 better. The germline V gene has CDR1 SGHDT and CDR2 YYEEEE. This CDR3 contains 15 residues. CDR3 DNA: TGTGCCAGCAGCCTCCGGGGGCCTGGTAGCTACGAGCAGTACTTC. It codes for CASSLRGPGSYEQYF.

This clone was picked up one time. The chain joins TRBV15 to TRBJ2-3; no clear D. This CDR3 contains 14 residues. Trimming removed 2 bases at V and 6 bases at J, with 12 bases between. Germline CDR1 reads LNHNV; CDR2 reads YYDKDF (reference sequence). CDR3 region: CATSRPAPWDTQYF. The DNA for the CDR3 is TGTGCCACCAGCAGACCGGCTCCGTGGGATACGCAGTATTTT. Complete variable domain (other parts from reference TRBV15 and TRBJ2-3): DAMVIQNPRYQVTQFGKPVTLSCSQTLNHNVMYWYQQKSSQAPKLLFHYYDKDFNNEADTPDNFQSRRPNTSFCFLDIRSPGLGDTAMYLCATSRPAPWDTQYFGPGTRLTVL.

For this clone: One end of the junction fails to match germline, which may point to a read error. V usage is TRBV6-1 and J usage is TRBJ2-2; D may be TRBD1 or TRBD2 (6 bases each). There are 16 residues in the CDR3. From germline, CDR1 is MNHNS and CDR2 SASEGT. The CDR3 nucleotides are TGTGCCAGCAGGGAAGGGGGGCGCGTGGCCACCGGGGAGCTGTTTTTT. Its translation is CASREGGRVATGELFF.

This rearrangement joins TRBV4-1 to TRBJ2-1; D possibly corresponds to TRBD2 (5 bases). CDR1 MGHRA and CDR2 YSYEKL come from the germline V gene. The CDR3 runs to 15 residues. The germline V and J ends were trimmed by 5 bases and 6 bases, with 17 bases remaining between them. CDR3 nucleotide sequence: TGCGCCAGCAGCTACCAACGCTCCGGACTCAATGAGCAGTTCTTC. As protein: CASSYQRSGLNEQFF.

Comment on this clone: Different DNA sequences within this sample yield the same CDR3. The V gene is TRBV6-1, the J gene TRBJ2-5; 8 bases map to TRBD1. The CDR3 is 15 amino acids. The junction had 9 bases not matched to a gene; V was cut back by 4 bases and J by 5 bases. The V gene's germline CDR1 is MNHNS and CDR2 SASEGT. For the CDR3, the DNA is TGTGCCAGCAGTGTTTCCGGGACAGGAGGGGAGACCCAGTACTTC. Its translation: CASSVSGTGGETQYF.

The rearrangement links TRBV19 to TRBJ2-1; 7 bases match TRBD2. The CDR3 is 15 residues long. In germline, CDR1 is LNHDA, CDR2 SQIVND (reference sequence). Trimming removed 7 bases from V and 2 bases from J; junction bases left unmatched: 8. The CDR3 sequence: CASTPDGRTYNEQFF. CDR3 coding DNA: TGTGCCAGTACCCCTGACGGGAGGACCTACAATGAGCAGTTCTTC.

The chain has TRBV4-1 and TRBJ2-5, with 7 nucleotides matching TRBD1. V gave up 0 bases and J gave up 1 base; unmatched junction bases: 5. The CDR3 is 16 amino acids. The germline gives CDR1 MGHRA, CDR2 YSYEKL. In DNA, the CDR3 is TGCGCCAGCAGCCAAGATGTCGCAGGGGGCCAAGAGACCCAGTACTTC. It encodes CASSQDVAGGQETQYF.